Below, 2 T cell receptor beta chains from the same sample are listed, as sequenced in a study of neoadjuvant anti-PD-1 for oral cavity cancer. Sequencing was performed with immunoSEQ multiplex PCR; in TCRdb, only in-frame clones are kept and a portion is missing. The sample records about 7,600 clones, around half being singletons. Sequenced here: tumor tissue, sampled before nivolumab (anti-PD-1) treatment. These receptors were taken from a person between 40 and 85 years old with oral cavity squamous cell carcinoma.

This chain links TRBV28 with TRBJ2-7; 12 nucleotides match TRBD1. Germline CDR1 and CDR2: MDHEN and SYDVKM. After removal of 8 bases from V and 4 bases from J, the junction contained 3 bases not matched to a gene. The CDR3 length is 13 residues. CDR3 DNA sequence: TGTGCCAGCGGGGGACAGGGGGCGTACGAGCAGTACTTC. Its protein product is CASGGQGAYEQYF.

V gene TRBV7-8 combines with J gene TRBJ1-5; TRBD1 matches 8 bases. Germline CDR1 is SGHVS and CDR2 is FQNEAQ. Losses at the gene ends were 4 bases for V and 3 bases for J; bases not matched to a gene: 2. The CDR3 extends over 14 amino acids. CDR3 in DNA: TGTGCCAGCAGCTGGGACAGGTACAATCAGCCCCAGCATTTT. It translates to CASSWDRYNQPQHF. Combining the CDR3 with reference TRBV7-8 and TRBJ1-5 gives the whole variable domain GAGVSQSPRYKVAKRGQDVALRCDPISGHVSLFWYQQALGQGPEFLTYFQNEAQLDKSGLPSDRFFAERPEGSVSTLKIQRTQQEDSAVYLCASSWDRYNQPQHFGDGTRLSIL.